This TCR beta chain stems from a study of T cells after yellow fever vaccination. About the research overall: Fractions of limited cellularity were prepared by means of SMART-Seq v4 Ultra Low Input.

With V trimmed by 9 bases and J by 1 base, 8 bases remained unmatched. CDR3 size: 14 residues. Germline V gives CDR1 MNHNS, CDR2 SASEGT. Notes on this clonotype: Its antigen is unidentified.

5'RACE template switching added a universal primer site and UMIs to TCR cDNA. In TCRdb, the 5' RACE reads were re-called with MiXCR into one record per CDR3 protein. The repertoire includes 500,000 to 650,000 distinct CDR3 sequences, less than 20% of them detected once, and around a sixth sits in the top ten. Study-wide results and limits: Re-detected after boosting: most primary clones, 96% of CD4 and about 85% of CD8.

The source material was PBMCs, sampled 5 days after the first yellow fever vaccination. The chain has TRBV6-1 and TRBJ1-1; TRBD1 matches at 7 bases. This TCR derives from a man aged 18 to 35 who received the YFV17D yellow fever vaccine. As DNA, the CDR3 is TGTGCCAGGGTGCCCCGGGACAGGAACACTGAAGCTTTCTTT. Translating gives CARVPRDRNTEAFF.